This T cell receptor (beta chain) was found in a study of tumor and adjacent non-tumor tissue in lung cancer. CDR3 length: 16 residues. Germline CDR1 reads MDHEN; CDR2 reads SYDVKM. As to this clonotype: Compared with germline, one end of the junction differs, possibly owing to a read error.

No cell sorting was done before RNA was extracted from the tissue. More than 3 cm separated this lung sample from the edge of the tumor. A modified ARM-PCR protocol with three rounds of nested PCR amplified TCRbeta. MiXCR was run by TCRdb on the multiplex PCR reads, yielding one entry per CDR3 protein. The sample shows roughly 82,000 distinct CDR3 sequences, around 82% of them seen only once. The material sequenced was distant non-tumor lung tissue. The sequence was obtained from a woman between 50 and 59 years old with non-small cell lung cancer. The chain is built from TRBV28 and TRBJ1-1, with D unclear. CDR3 sequence reads: CASSSPGEGPNTEVFF. CDR3 coding DNA: TGTGCCAGCAGTTCTCCCGGCGAGGGCCCGAACACTGAAGTTTTCTTT.